The 16 T cell receptor beta chains below come from one sample, sequenced in a study of patients and donors after allogeneic stem cell transplantation. TCRdb re-derived calls from the RT-PCR reads in MiXCR, one entry per CDR3 protein. The sample yields around 240,000 distinct CDR3 sequences, 14% seen once. Sample: blood, either unsorted or a sorted T cell fraction (not recorded which). The receptors shown here come from a human donor who was either an allogeneic HSCT recipient or a stem cell or donor lymphocyte infusion donor (not recorded which). It is not recorded whose cells these are; they may come from a transplant donor.

In its sample, this clonotype was seen many times. V and J are TRBV6-1 and TRBJ2-5; tentative D call: TRBD2 (5 bases). Germline assignment: CDR1 MNHNS and CDR2 SASEGT. The CDR3 loop spans 14 amino acids. Between the trimmed V and J ends, which lost 1 base and 5 bases, there was a span of 11 bases. In DNA, the CDR3 is TGTGCCAGCAGTGAAGGAGGGTCTCTCGAGACCCAGTACTTC. Its translation: CASSEGGSLETQYF.

This clonotype has more than one count but fewer than ten. The chain joins TRBV2 to TRBJ1-4; D is unclear. The CDR3 is 12 amino acids. Per germline, CDR1 SNHLY and CDR2 FYNNEI. The V gene lost 5 bases and the J gene lost 12 bases, with 13 bases spanning the gap. This chain's CDR3 is CASSSVGRELFF. DNA for the CDR3: TGTGCCAGCAGTTCCGTCGGCAGAGAACTGTTTTTT.

This clonotype was seen a handful of times. The DNA of the CDR3 is TGTGCCAGCAGCTTAGTAGCTAGCGGGGGTTTAGCCAAAAACATTCAGTACTTC. Its protein product is CASSLVASGGLAKNIQYF. The chain links TRBV11-2 to TRBJ2-4, with 10 bases identical to TRBD2. This CDR3 comprises 18 residues. Germline values: CDR1 SGHAT, CDR2 FQNNGV. The ends lost 1 base at V and 0 bases at J; junction bases unmatched: 6.

The V call is TRBV5-1, the J call TRBJ1-3; the D is unclear. CDR3 length: 15 amino acids. Trimming pared 4 bases from V and 0 bases from J, leaving 11 bases between. Germline loops: CDR1 SGHRS, CDR2 YFSETQ. CDR3 bases: TGCGCCAGCAGCGAAGTTGGAGGCTCTGGAAACACCATATATTTT. It is translated as CASSEVGGSGNTIYF.

This clonotype was observed a handful of times. The V gene is TRBV7-6, the J gene TRBJ2-5; D not certain. Trimming stripped 5 bases from V and 2 bases from J, with 15 bases between. CDR1 is SGHVS and CDR2 is FNYEAQ in the germline V gene. The CDR3 is 15 amino acids. The CDR3 bases are TGTGCCAGCAGCCCCTTAGGTCAGAGACAAGAGACCCAGTACTTC. This gives the protein CASSPLGQRQETQYF.

This clonotype was seen many times. This sequence joins TRBV11-3 and TRBJ1-1, with a possible D match to TRBD1 (5 bases). Germline V gene lookup returns CDR1 SGHNT and CDR2 YENEEA. V was shortened by 5 bases and J by 7 bases, with 8 bases between the two germline ends. The CDR3 length is 11 residues. CDR3 residues: CASSLQGEAFF. CDR3 bases: TGTGCCAGCAGCCTCCAGGGTGAAGCTTTCTTT.

This clonotype was observed at least ten times. In DNA form, the CDR3 reads TGTGCCAGCAGCTTAGCGTTCGGACAGCACTATGGCTACACCTTC. It is translated as CASSLAFGQHYGYTF. The chain combines TRBV7-9 with TRBJ1-2; tentatively, D is TRBD1 (6 bases). The CDR3 extends over 15 amino acids. Germline-derived CDR1 and CDR2 are SEHNR and FQNEAQ (reference sequence). Between the trimmed V and J ends, which lost 0 bases and 3 bases, there was a span of 11 bases.

This clonotype was seen more than once but under ten times. This chain's CDR3 is CASSLGFGTSYEQYF. CDR3 nucleotides: TGTGCCAGCAGCTTGGGGTTCGGGACTAGCTACGAGCAGTACTTC. The chain links TRBV5-8 to TRBJ2-7, with 8 bases that match TRBD2. V lost 0 bases, J lost 3 bases, and 5 bases stayed unmatched. Germline V gives CDR1 SGHTS, CDR2 YDEGEE. The CDR3 has 15 residues.

This clonotype has at least ten counts. The J gene is TRBJ1-5, the V gene TRBV12-3 or TRBV12-4, with D tentatively TRBD1 (5 bases). Between the trimmed V and J ends, which lost 1 base and 9 bases, there was a span of 10 bases. This CDR3 is 13 amino acids long. DNA of the CDR3: TGTGCCAGCAGTTTAGGGGGGTCCCGGCCCCAGCATTTT. It specifies CASSLGGSRPQHF.

The sample holds many counts of this clonotype. The rearrangement joins TRBV30 to TRBJ1-6; D gene unclear. The CDR3 runs 13 residues. Germline V gene sequence: CDR1 GTSNPN, CDR2 SVGIG (reference sequence). Trimming stripped 1 base from V and 7 bases from J, with 8 bases between. Here the CDR3 reads CAWSGQNNSPLHF. The CDR3 nucleotides are TGTGCCTGGAGTGGTCAGAACAATTCACCCCTCCACTTT.

Many counts were recorded for this clonotype. The gene calls are TRBV12-3 or TRBV12-4 and TRBJ2-5; tentatively, D is TRBD2 (5 bases). V lost 10 bases and J lost 5, with 14 bases in between. There are 12 residues in the CDR3. The CDR3 DNA reads TGTGCCACCCGCCGGGGTTCGGAGACCCAGTACTTC. Its protein product is CATRRGSETQYF.

This clonotype showed up many times. The rearrangement joins TRBV5-1 to TRBJ2-7; TRBD2 is a possible D gene (6 bases). The germline V gene has CDR1 SGHRS and CDR2 YFSETQ. The CDR3 sequence is 14 residues long. Between the trimmed V and J ends, which lost 4 bases and 2 bases, there was a span of 13 bases. CDR3 DNA: TGCGCCAGCAGCACCTTGGCGGGACCCTACGAGCAGTACTTC. Protein: CASSTLAGPYEQYF.

The chain carries TRBV27 and TRBJ2-7; TRBD1 is a possible D gene (5 bases). Between the trimmed V and J ends, which lost 6 bases and 1 base, there was a span of 13 bases. This CDR3 comprises 14 residues. CDR1 and CDR2 (germline): MNHEY, SMNVEV (reference sequence). The CDR3 bases are TGTGCCAGCAGCCCCGCAGGGCAGTCCTACGAGCAGTACTTC. Protein: CASSPAGQSYEQYF.

In its sample, this clonotype was seen many times. V is TRBV5-1 and J is TRBJ2-3, with D perhaps assigned TRBD1 or TRBD2 (5 bases each). The CDR3 has 16 amino acids. V was clipped by 4 bases and J by 1 base, with 16 bases between them. Germline loops: CDR1 SGHRS, CDR2 YFSETQ. This chain's CDR3 is CASSGTDLHRTDTQYF. CDR3 DNA: TGCGCCAGCAGCGGGACGGATCTTCATCGCACAGATACGCAGTATTTT. Drawing the rest from reference TRBV5-1 and TRBJ2-3, the complete variable domain is KAGVTQTPRYLIKTRGQQVTLSCSPISGHRSVSWYQQTPGQGLQFLFEYFSETQRNKGNFPGRFSGRQFSNSRSEMNVSTLELGDSALYLCASSGTDLHRTDTQYFGPGTRLTVL.

This clonotype was seen at least ten times. The rearrangement uses TRBV3-1 and TRBJ1-5; D is unclear. Germline loops: CDR1 LGHDT, CDR2 YNNKEL (reference sequence). This CDR3 comprises 17 residues. Trimming cost V 4 bases and J 2 bases, with 18 bases left between them. The CDR3 is CASSPEDPWSGNQPQHF. Written as DNA, the CDR3 is TGTGCCAGCAGCCCCGAGGACCCCTGGTCAGGCAATCAGCCCCAGCATTTT.

This clonotype was seen many times. The V call is TRBV4-1, the J call TRBJ2-6; D is perhaps TRBD2 (5 bases). Germline assignment: CDR1 MGHRA and CDR2 YSYEKL. The CDR3 extends over 18 amino acids. V was shortened by 0 bases and J by 0 bases, with 12 bases between the two germline ends. CDR3: CASSQETLGSSGANVLTF. The CDR3 region has the DNA TGCGCCAGCAGCCAAGAGACCCTTGGGAGCTCTGGGGCCAACGTCCTGACTTTC.